This passage covers 29 T cell receptor beta chains from one sample sequenced in a study of T cell repertoires in cytomegalovirus infection. TCRdb re-called the reads with MiXCR, one entry per CDR3 protein. The table includes roughly 500,000 distinct CDR3 sequences, about 33% detected once. These receptors have no identified antigens. The sequencing here drew on cultured PBMCs, taken from culture after CMV antigen stimulation. The receptors shown here come from a human donor in good health (CMV status not recorded). Some clones in this sample may be carry-over from other donors' samples.

The rearrangement joins TRBV6-1 to TRBJ2-7; D not resolved. CDR3 length equals 13 residues. The V end lost 5 bases, the J end lost 2 bases, and 10 bases lay between the germline ends. Germline V gene data show CDR1 as MNHNS and CDR2 as SASEGT. The CDR3 spells CASSPFEAYEQYF. In DNA form, the CDR3 reads TGTGCCAGCAGTCCCTTTGAAGCCTACGAGCAGTACTTC.

This clonotype appeared many times. V is TRBV7-2 and J is TRBJ1-2; TRBD1 matches 7 bases. Germline V gene data show CDR1 as SGHTA and CDR2 as FQGNSA. This CDR3 is built from 15 residues. After removal of 1 base from V and 0 bases from J, the junction contained 2 bases not matched to a gene. The CDR3 is CASSLGDRANYGYTF. CDR3 DNA: TGTGCCAGCAGCTTAGGGGACAGAGCTAACTATGGCTACACCTTC. Full variable domain (missing parts from reference TRBV7-2 and TRBJ1-2): GAGVSQSPSNKVTEKGKDVELRCDPISGHTALYWYRQSLGQGLEFLIYFQGNSAPDKSGLPSDRFSAERTGGSVSTLTIQRTQQEDSAVYLCASSLGDRANYGYTFGSGTRLTVV.

CDR3 coding DNA: TGTGCCAGCAGACTCCAGGGACTAGCGGGAGATAGCCATACGCAGTATTTT. This codes for CASRLQGLAGDSHTQYF. This sequence joins TRBV6-1 and TRBJ2-3; 14 positions agree with TRBD2. This CDR3 region has 17 residues. CDR1 is MNHNS and CDR2 is SASEGT in the germline V gene. V was pared by 6 bases and J by 7 bases, with 12 bases of the junction left unmatched.

This clonotype was seen only a few times. This chain connects TRBV4-1 to TRBJ1-5; 11 nucleotides match TRBD1. Germline V lookup: CDR1 MGHRA, CDR2 YSYEKL. The CDR3 is made up of 17 amino acids. V was clipped by 0 bases and J by 5 bases; unmatched bases: 6. Here the CDR3 reads CASSQEPGTGGHQPQHF. The CDR3 DNA sequence: TGCGCCAGCAGCCAAGAGCCTGGGACAGGGGGGCATCAGCCCCAGCATTTT.

A few counts support this clonotype. The chain couples TRBV7-2 to TRBJ2-5; 7 nucleotides agree with TRBD1. The CDR3 consists of 14 residues. Germline V gene lookup returns CDR1 SGHTA and CDR2 FQGNSA. Trimming took 6 bases from V and 1 from J; bases not matched to a gene: 5. The CDR3 reads CASRPGQIQETQYF. CDR3 in DNA: TGTGCCAGCAGACCGGGACAGATCCAAGAGACCCAGTACTTC.

This clonotype was picked up a small number of times. V gene TRBV19 combines with J gene TRBJ2-7, with 11 bases that match TRBD2. The CDR3 covers 15 residues. V shed 6 bases and J 1 base; nucleotides not matched to a gene: 5. Germline V CDR1 and CDR2: LNHDA, SQIVND (reference sequence). The CDR3 reads CASRLAGDFSYEQYF. The DNA of the CDR3 is TGTGCCAGTAGACTAGCGGGAGATTTTTCCTACGAGCAGTACTTC.

The chain combines TRBV7-8 with TRBJ2-7, with 9 bases lining up with TRBD1. The CDR3 totals 16 residues. Germline V gives CDR1 SGHVS, CDR2 FQNEAQ. With V trimmed by 5 bases and J by 4 bases, 12 bases remained unmatched. The DNA for the CDR3 is TGTGCCAGCAGCCCCGTCCCTGGGACAGGGCGTTACGAGCAGTACTTC. Residues: CASSPVPGTGRYEQYF.

The V call is TRBV6-6, the J call TRBJ1-1; the D is unclear. Between the trimmed V and J ends, which lost 10 bases and 10 bases, there was a span of 25 bases. CDR1 is MNHNY, CDR2 SVGAGI, per germline (reference sequence). This CDR3 region has 14 residues. As DNA, the CDR3 is TGTGCCACCCCTGGAAGCTACATTTCAGAAGGAGCTTTCTTT. Amino acid sequence: CATPGSYISEGAFF.

This chain links TRBV6-1 with TRBJ2-7; unclear D gene. The CDR3 sequence is 13 residues long. V dropped 5 bases and J dropped 3 bases, with 11 bases sitting between them. CDR1 MNHNS and CDR2 SASEGT come from the germline V gene. CDR3 nucleotides: TGTGCCAGCAGTTCAGTACCCATCTACGAGCAGTACTTC. This translates into CASSSVPIYEQYF.

The chain has TRBV6-6 and TRBJ1-1; 9 nucleotides agree with TRBD1. This CDR3 region has 14 residues. V was clipped by 5 bases and J by 3 bases; unmatched bases: 4. Germline loops: CDR1 MNHNY, CDR2 SVGAGI (reference sequence). The CDR3 sequence: CASSDRGEDTEAFF. CDR3 in DNA: TGTGCCAGCAGTGACAGGGGGGAGGACACTGAAGCTTTCTTT.

This clonotype came up a few times. V and J are TRBV7-4 and TRBJ1-1; D unresolved. Germline lookup yields CDR1 SGHVT and CDR2 SQSDAQ. This CDR3 has 13 residues. Trimming pared 1 base from V and 5 bases from J, leaving 8 bases between. The CDR3 sequence is CASSLEVRTEAFF. The CDR3 coding sequence is TGTGCCAGCAGCTTAGAAGTAAGAACTGAAGCTTTCTTT. Complete variable domain (other parts from reference TRBV7-4 and TRBJ1-1): GAGVSQSPRYKVAKRGRDVALRCDSISGHVTLYWYRQTLGQGSEVLTYSQSDAQRDKSGRPSGRFSAERPERSVSTLKIQRTEQGDSAVYLCASSLEVRTEAFFGQGTRLTVV.

This clonotype occurred a few times. The genes are TRBV12-3 or TRBV12-4 and TRBJ2-7, with a weak D call TRBD2 (5 bases). The CDR3 extends over 14 amino acids. Trimming took 3 bases from V and 0 from J, leaving 9 bases between them. This CDR3 reads CASSFDGSSYEQYV. The DNA of the CDR3 is TGTGCCAGCAGTTTCGATGGGAGCTCCTACGAGCAGTACGTC.

This clonotype was detected only a few times. The chain is built from TRBV7-2 and TRBJ2-1, with a weak D call TRBD2 (5 bases). Germline V CDR1 and CDR2: SGHTA, FQGNSA. The CDR3 loop spans 14 amino acids. V lost 4 bases, J lost 4 bases, and 11 bases lay in between. The CDR3 is CASSYDYSYNEQFF. The CDR3 DNA is TGTGCCAGCAGCTACGACTACTCATACAATGAGCAGTTCTTC.

This clonotype came up a few times. The chain carries TRBV29-1 and TRBJ1-2; unclear D gene. V gave up 5 bases and J gave up 7 bases, with 11 bases separating them. The germline gives CDR1 SQVTM, CDR2 ANQGSEA. The CDR3 contains 11 residues. CDR3 in DNA: TGCAGCGTTTTTGGTCCTCGTGGCTACACCTTC. Its translation: CSVFGPRGYTF.

V is TRBV12-3 or TRBV12-4 and J is TRBJ1-4; D call uncertain. This CDR3 has 14 residues. The germline V and J ends were trimmed by 7 bases and 0 bases, with 9 bases remaining between them. The CDR3 bases are TGTGCCAGCACTAGAGATGCAACTAATGAAAAACTGTTTTTT. This translates into CASTRDATNEKLFF.

This clonotype was seen at least ten times. The V gene is TRBV6-2 or TRBV6-3, the J gene TRBJ2-7, with 12 nucleotides matching TRBD2. Germline values: CDR1 MNHEY, CDR2 SVGEGT. The CDR3 is made up of 17 amino acids. V was pared by 6 bases and J by 0 bases, with 9 bases of the junction left unmatched. In DNA, the CDR3 is TGTGCCAGCAGATTACCCGGACTAGCGGGATGCTCCTACGAGCAGTACGTC. It translates to CASRLPGLAGCSYEQYV.

The chain links TRBV18 to TRBJ2-1; D remains unclear. CDR1 and CDR2 from the germline V gene are KGHSH and LQKENI. CDR3 length equals 15 residues. The V end was cut by 3 bases, the J end by 4 bases, with 13 bases between. CDR3 coding DNA: TGTGCCAGCTCACCCGACCTATCTTTGTACAATGAGCAGTTCTTC. The encoded protein is CASSPDLSLYNEQFF.

V is TRBV24-1 and J is TRBJ2-1, with TRBD2 matching 13 bases. V lost 4 bases and J lost 8; bases outside the gene matches: 7. Germline CDR1 is KGHDR and CDR2 is SFDVKD. The CDR3 loop spans 16 amino acids. The CDR3 nucleotides are TGTGCCACCAGTGAAGCGGGACTAGCGGGGCCACATGAGCAGTTCTTC. The encoded protein is CATSEAGLAGPHEQFF.

This clonotype has only a few counts. The CDR3 DNA is TGTGCCACCAGCCAGCGGGACAGTGGCCCGGGGGAGCAGTTCTTC. It specifies CATSQRDSGPGEQFF. This rearrangement joins TRBV15 to TRBJ2-1, with D perhaps assigned TRBD1 or TRBD2 (7 bases each). Trimming shortened V by 5 bases and J by 10 bases, and 21 bases separated the two germline ends. Germline CDR1 reads LNHNV; CDR2 reads YYDKDF (reference sequence). This CDR3 spans 15 amino acids.

This clonotype has a handful of counts. J is TRBJ1-2 and V is TRBV7-2, with D perhaps TRBD1 (6 bases). V was pared by 2 bases and J by 5 bases, with 18 bases between. CDR1 and CDR2 (germline): SGHTA, FQGNSA. The CDR3 totals 16 residues. The DNA for the CDR3 is TGTGCCAGCAGCTTATTATTTCGGGGGGCGCGGTATGGCTACACCTTC. It translates to CASSLLFRGARYGYTF. Combining the CDR3 with reference TRBV7-2 and TRBJ1-2 gives the whole variable domain GAGVSQSPSNKVTEKGKDVELRCDPISGHTALYWYRQSLGQGLEFLIYFQGNSAPDKSGLPSDRFSAERTGGSVSTLTIQRTQQEDSAVYLCASSLLFRGARYGYTFGSGTRLTVV.

A few counts support this clonotype. The rearrangement joins TRBV29-1 to TRBJ2-1, with D possibly matching TRBD2 (6 bases). Germline V gene data show CDR1 as SQVTM and CDR2 as ANQGSEA. V shed 5 bases and J shed 6 bases, with 14 bases lying between them. This CDR3 is 13 amino acids long. The CDR3 nucleotides read TGCAGCGTTACCGGGAGCACGGGCAATGAGCAGTTCTTC. It yields the protein CSVTGSTGNEQFF.

The chain combines TRBV6-8 with TRBJ2-1, with D possibly TRBD2 on 5 matching bases. Germline assignment: CDR1 MNHGY and CDR2 SAAAGT. The CDR3 runs to 16 residues. The V end was cut by 2 bases, the J end by 2 bases, with 13 bases between. The chain's CDR3 is CASSYLQPEAYNEQFF. CDR3 bases: TGTGCCAGCAGTTACCTCCAGCCGGAGGCCTACAATGAGCAGTTCTTC.

The chain recombines TRBV5-4 with TRBJ2-7, with TRBD1 identical over 10 bases. This CDR3 contains 14 residues. V shed 2 bases, J shed 3 bases, and the junction held 2 bases outside the gene matches. Germline CDR1 and CDR2: SGHNT and YYREEE (reference sequence). This chain's CDR3 is CASSFGQGDYEQYV. CDR3 DNA sequence: TGTGCCAGCAGCTTCGGACAGGGGGACTACGAGCAGTACGTC.

The J gene is TRBJ2-7, the V gene TRBV23-1, with 10 bases fitting TRBD1. TRBV23-1 is reported as an ORF; its role is uncertain. J gave up 4 bases and V 1 base, and 7 bases lay outside the gene matches. The CDR3 loop spans 16 amino acids. In DNA form, the CDR3 reads TGCGCCAGCAGTCAATTCGAGGACAGGGGGGTTTACGAGCAGTACGTC. Its translation is CASSQFEDRGVYEQYV.

This sequence joins TRBV29-1 and TRBJ1-2; D gene unclear. CDR3 size: 12 residues. Deletions cut 1 base from V and 2 bases from J, with 5 bases between. Germline loops: CDR1 SQVTM, CDR2 ANQGSEA. CDR3 nucleotides: TGCAGCGTTGAAGGAGTCAACTATGGCTACACCTTC. It specifies CSVEGVNYGYTF.

This clonotype was seen at least ten times. The chain couples TRBV6-2 or TRBV6-3 to TRBJ2-3, with unresolved D. There are 13 residues in the CDR3. CDR1 is MNHEY and CDR2 is SVGEGT in the germline V gene. V gave up 5 bases and J gave up 4 bases, with 10 bases separating them. The CDR3 DNA is TGTGCCAGCAGTAGAGTTATGCCAGATACGCAGTATTTT. Translated: CASSRVMPDTQYF.

The V and J genes are TRBV6-1 and TRBJ2-5, with D perhaps TRBD1 (5 bases). The germline V gene has CDR1 MNHNS and CDR2 SASEGT. This CDR3 has 12 amino acids. V lost 5 bases, J lost 6 bases, and 10 bases lay in between. The chain's CDR3 is CASSRDRQTQYF. DNA for the CDR3: TGTGCCAGCAGTAGAGACAGACAGACCCAGTACTTC.

J is TRBJ2-3 and V is TRBV5-1; D is unresolved. V dropped 3 bases and J dropped 0 bases, with 11 bases sitting between them. The CDR3 consists of 15 residues. Germline V CDR1 and CDR2: SGHRS, YFSETQ. CDR3 coding DNA: TGCGCCAGCAGCTGGCAGGATCGCAGCACAGATACGCAGTATTTT. Translation gives CASSWQDRSTDTQYF.

A few counts support this clonotype. A junction end diverges from the germline sequence, so it may reflect a read error. J is TRBJ2-2 and V is TRBV4-1, with 9 nucleotides matching TRBD2. Germline CDR1 is MGHRA and CDR2 is YSYEKL. The CDR3 length is 16 residues. CDR3 DNA: TGTGCCAGCAGCCTAAGGACTAGCGAGAACACCGGGGAGCTGTTTTTT. It codes for CASSLRTSENTGELFF.